Shown below are 6 T cell receptor beta chains from a single sample sequenced in a study of OX40 agonist ivuxolimab in advanced cancers. Profiling relied on immunoSEQ multiplex PCR, and the TCRdb table lists in-frame clones only, not all of them. The table lists tens of thousands of clones, around 84% of them singletons. This specimen was CD4+ or CD8+ T cells sorted from blood, taken in a trial of the OX40 agonist ivuxolimab. These TCRs come from an adult with an advanced solid tumor such as melanoma, head and neck, liver or kidney cancer.

This clone appeared a single time. This chain links TRBV6-5 with TRBJ1-5; D gene uncertain. Germline values: CDR1 MNHEY, CDR2 SVGAGI. Trimming stripped 6 bases from V and 0 bases from J, with 6 bases between. This CDR3 has 13 amino acids. In DNA form, the CDR3 reads TGTGCCAGCAGACGTAATAGCAATCAGCCCCAGCATTTT. This translates into CASRRNSNQPQHF.

This chain uses TRBV4-1 with TRBJ2-1, with 8 nucleotides matching TRBD2. CDR3 length equals 15 residues. The germline V gene has CDR1 MGHRA and CDR2 YSYEKL. The J segment lost 2 bases and the V segment lost 4 bases, leaving 4 bases of the junction unmatched. In DNA form, the CDR3 reads TGCGCCAGCAGCCTCGGGGGGGCCGCCTACAATGAGCAGTTCTTC. It specifies CASSLGGAAYNEQFF.

The CDR3 coding sequence is TGTGCCAGCAGCTTAAATATTAGAGATGAAAAACTGTTTTTT. Translating it yields CASSLNIRDEKLFF. The chain carries TRBV7-8 and TRBJ1-4; D remains unclear. Per germline, CDR1 SGHVS and CDR2 FQNEAQ. The CDR3 is 14 amino acids. Trimming took off 2 bases at V and 6 bases at J, with 10 bases between the two ends.

This clone has just one count. The rearrangement joins TRBV9 to TRBJ2-3, with 8 bases aligning to TRBD1. The junction had 4 bases not matched to a gene; V was cut back by 0 bases and J by 4 bases. CDR1 and CDR2 from the germline V gene are SGDLS and YYNGEE. This CDR3 comprises 15 residues. The CDR3 bases are TGTGCCAGCAGCGTAGCCCCGACAGGGGCAGATACGCAGTATTTT. This encodes CASSVAPTGADTQYF.

A word on this clone: Other nucleotide sequences from this sample produce the same CDR3. The chain combines TRBV9 with TRBJ2-5; maybe TRBD2 (5 bases). Germline V CDR1 and CDR2: SGDLS, YYNGEE. The CDR3 covers 14 residues. Trimming pared 0 bases from V and 0 bases from J, leaving 6 bases between. CDR3 DNA sequence: TGTGCCAGCAGCGTAGGAGGGTACCAAGAGACCCAGTACTTC. Amino acid sequence: CASSVGGYQETQYF.

This chain connects TRBV7-2 to TRBJ2-3, with unresolved D. This CDR3 contains 13 residues. Between the trimmed V and J ends, which lost 3 bases and 2 bases, there was a span of 6 bases. Germline CDR1 reads SGHTA; CDR2 reads FQGNSA. CDR3 nucleotides: TGTGCCAGCAGCTTTTCTTACACAGATACGCAGTATTTT. It specifies CASSFSYTDTQYF.